The 6 T cell receptor beta chains given below trace back to one sample, sequenced in a study of T-cell reconstitution after alpha-beta-depleted transplantation in children. TCRbeta library preparation incorporated unique molecular identifiers. Using its own MiXCR run on the PCR reads, TCRdb lists one record per CDR3 protein. The top ten clones hold 35% to 40% of a sample with almost 600,000 distinct CDR3 sequences, over 25% of them seen once. Sequenced material: PBMCs, taken before TCRalphabeta/CD19-depleted stem cell transplant. Receptors were obtained from a boy younger than two with Wiskott-Aldrich syndrome, due to receive a stem cell transplant.

This clonotype turned up a few times. The chain employs TRBV10-3 and TRBJ2-3; 7 bases are shared with TRBD1. Germline CDR1 and CDR2: ENHRY and SYGVKD. CDR3 length: 15 amino acids. Trimming removed 6 bases from V and 0 bases from J; junction bases left unmatched: 6. The CDR3 sequence: CAIRGGQESTDTQYF. The CDR3 DNA follows: TGTGCCATCAGGGGCGGACAGGAGAGCACAGATACGCAGTATTTT.

The rearrangement links TRBV20-1 to TRBJ2-3; D might be TRBD1 or TRBD2, each matching 5 bases. The CDR3 contains 18 residues. CDR1 is DFQATT, CDR2 SNEGSKA, per germline (reference sequence). V lost 6 bases, J lost 0 bases, and 25 bases lay in between. Here the CDR3 DNA reads TGCAGTGCCATCGGGACGTCGGACTGGCGCTCTAGCACAGATACGCAGTATTTT. This encodes CSAIGTSDWRSSTDTQYF.

The genes are TRBV6-2 or TRBV6-3 and TRBJ2-1; 8 bases line up with TRBD2. CDR1 is MNHEY and CDR2 is SVGEGT in the germline V gene. This CDR3 is built from 14 residues. The trim removed 5 bases at V and 9 bases at J, leaving 9 bases unmatched. As DNA, the CDR3 is TGTGCCAGCAGTCCTCAAGCGGGAGCGTTTGAGCAGTTCTTC. Amino acids: CASSPQAGAFEQFF.

This chain links TRBV15 with TRBJ1-2, with a weak D call TRBD1 (6 bases). Per germline, CDR1 LNHNV and CDR2 YYDKDF (reference sequence). Trimming took 0 bases from V and 3 from J, leaving 11 bases between them. This CDR3 region has 15 residues. The CDR3 DNA is TGTGCCACCAGCAGAGATAGGCAGGGGTACTATGGCTACACCTTC. It yields the protein CATSRDRQGYYGYTF.

This clonotype has just a few counts. The chain joins TRBV2 to TRBJ2-1; 12 bases align to TRBD2. This CDR3 is 17 amino acids long. Unmatched junction bases numbered 7, after V lost 3 bases and J lost 4 bases. The germline V gene has CDR1 SNHLY and CDR2 FYNNEI. The CDR3 reads CASSDNLGLAGYNEQFF. The CDR3 DNA reads as TGTGCCAGCAGTGATAATCTCGGACTAGCGGGGTACAATGAGCAGTTCTTC.

DNA for the CDR3: TGTGCCAGCAGTTTAGTGGTTGGGGGACAGGGATCCGGGGAGCTGTTTTTT. It encodes CASSLVVGGQGSGELFF. This chain uses TRBV12-3 or TRBV12-4 with TRBJ2-2; 9 nucleotides match TRBD1. V was clipped by 1 base and J by 6 bases; unmatched bases: 9. This CDR3 is 17 amino acids long.